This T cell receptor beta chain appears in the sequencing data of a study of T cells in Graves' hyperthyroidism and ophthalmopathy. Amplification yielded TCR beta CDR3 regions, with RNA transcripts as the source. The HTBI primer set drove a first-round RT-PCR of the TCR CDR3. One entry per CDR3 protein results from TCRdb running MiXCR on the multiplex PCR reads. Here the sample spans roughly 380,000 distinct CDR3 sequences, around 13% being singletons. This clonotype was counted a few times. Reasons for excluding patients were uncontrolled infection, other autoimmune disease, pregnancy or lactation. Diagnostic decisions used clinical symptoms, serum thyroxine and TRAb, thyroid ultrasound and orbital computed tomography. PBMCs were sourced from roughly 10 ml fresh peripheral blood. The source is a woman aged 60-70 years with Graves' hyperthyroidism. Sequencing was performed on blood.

The CDR3 DNA follows: TGTGCCAGCAGTTACCAGGCTAGCGGCACAGATACGCAGTATTTT. It is translated as CASSYQASGTDTQYF. The V and J genes are TRBV6-9 and TRBJ2-3; a weak D match, TRBD2 (6 bases). This CDR3 spans 15 amino acids. V gave up 3 bases and J gave up 1 base, with 11 bases separating them. In germline, CDR1 is MNHGY, CDR2 SVAAGI.